A single sample gave rise to the 10 T cell receptor beta chains below, sequenced in a study of blood T cell repertoires in COVID-19. Sequenced by immunoSEQ multiplex PCR; TCRdb stores in-frame clones only, minus some. The sample holds about 300,000 clones, around 84% seen once. Sequencing input: peripheral blood. Every receptor here comes from a human donor with COVID-19, enrolled during active disease. The donor label of this sample is uncertain.

The chain recombines TRBV30 with TRBJ1-1, with a tentative D call TRBD1 (6 bases). The V gene's germline CDR1 is GTSNPN and CDR2 SVGIG (reference sequence). This CDR3 region has 13 residues. The V end lost 2 bases, the J end lost 1 base, and 8 bases lay between the germline ends. Written as DNA, the CDR3 is TGTGCCTGGAGTCAGGGGCCGAACACTGAAGCTTTCTTT. Protein sequence: CAWSQGPNTEAFF.

The chain employs TRBV19 and TRBJ2-2; 9 nucleotides align to TRBD2. The CDR3 consists of 18 residues. V was clipped by 7 bases and J by 4 bases; unmatched bases: 16. The germline gives CDR1 LNHDA, CDR2 SQIVND (reference sequence). The CDR3 region is CASTTLAGGPGGTGELFF. DNA for the CDR3: TGTGCCAGTACCACATTGGCGGGAGGGCCTGGGGGCACCGGGGAGCTGTTTTTT.

Comment on this clone: A much more abundant neighbour one base away suggests this may be a read error. Other DNA sequences within the sample encode an identical CDR3. The rearrangement uses TRBV11-3 and TRBJ2-1; 14 bases fit TRBD2. The CDR3 length is 14 residues. After removal of 4 bases from V and 8 bases from J, the junction contained 1 base not matched to a gene. Germline CDR1 reads SGHNT; CDR2 reads YENEEA. CDR3 nucleotide sequence: TGTGCCAGCAGCTCGGGACTAGCGGGGGATGAGCAGTTCTTC. Its translation: CASSSGLAGDEQFF.

The genes are TRBV27 and TRBJ2-7; 8 positions agree with TRBD2. Germline V lookup: CDR1 MNHEY, CDR2 SMNVEV (reference sequence). CDR3 length: 15 amino acids. J was trimmed by 5 bases and V by 8 bases; bases with no gene match: 14. The CDR3 coding sequence is TGTGCCAGCGTTCCCCAAGCGGGAGTGGCCCACGAGCAGTACTTC. Protein product: CASVPQAGVAHEQYF.

The rearrangement uses TRBV27 and TRBJ2-5, with a possible D match to TRBD2 (6 bases). Per germline, CDR1 MNHEY and CDR2 SMNVEV (reference sequence). The CDR3 has 16 residues. The ends were cut back, 5 bases at V and 5 bases at J, with 21 bases in the middle. This chain's CDR3 is CASSPLPWGVGETQYF. The CDR3 bases are TGTGCCAGCAGTCCCCTCCCGTGGGGGGTTGGGGAGACCCAGTACTTC.

This chain uses TRBV6-2 or TRBV6-3 with TRBJ1-5; TRBD1 might be the D (5 bases). Between the trimmed V and J ends, which lost 0 bases and 5 bases, there was a span of 11 bases. Germline assignment: CDR1 MNHEY and CDR2 SVGEGT. The CDR3 sequence is 15 residues long. The CDR3 here is CASSYSIGGDQPQHF. CDR3 DNA: TGTGCCAGCAGTTACTCGATCGGGGGAGATCAGCCCCAGCATTTT.

This clone was seen once. The rearrangement links TRBV3-1 (or the pseudogene TRBV3-2) to TRBJ1-4; D is possibly TRBD1 (6 bases). Looked up from germline, CDR1 is LGHDT and CDR2 is YNNKEL (reference sequence). The CDR3 covers 14 residues. V lost 3 bases, J lost 6 bases, and 11 bases lay in between. This CDR3 is CASSQEPGDEKLFF. The CDR3 DNA follows: TGTGCCAGCAGCCAGGAGCCAGGGGATGAAAAACTGTTTTTT.

In nucleotides, the CDR3 is TGTGCCAGCAATCCAGAGAACACCGGGGAGCTGTTTTTT. Translated: CASNPENTGELFF. The chain carries TRBV6-5 and TRBJ2-2, with D uncertain. V lost 7 bases, J lost 1 base, and 7 bases lay in between. The CDR3 spans 13 residues. CDR1 is MNHEY and CDR2 is SVGAGI in the germline V gene.

The gene calls are TRBV5-4 and TRBJ2-3; D unresolved. The ends were cut back, 2 bases at V and 3 bases at J, with 13 bases in the middle. The CDR3 contains 15 residues. The germline V gene has CDR1 SGHNT and CDR2 YYREEE (reference sequence). DNA for the CDR3: TGTGCCAGCAGCTTTGGTTCTCGACTGACAGATACGCAGTATTTT. This codes for CASSFGSRLTDTQYF.

The V gene is TRBV19, the J gene TRBJ1-2; 8 bases align to TRBD1. V lost 5 bases, J lost 3 bases, and 5 bases stayed unmatched. Germline V gene lookup returns CDR1 LNHDA and CDR2 SQIVND (reference sequence). This CDR3 has 14 residues. As DNA, the CDR3 is TGTGCCAGTAGTGCCCAACAGGGGGACTATGGCTACACCTTC. Its protein product is CASSAQQGDYGYTF.